These 3 T cell receptor beta chains share one sample of origin, sequenced in a study of blood T cell repertoires in COVID-19. Using immunoSEQ multiplex PCR, the repertoire was profiled, and TCRdb retains in-frame clones only, with some absent. This sample has around 84,000 clones, with under 90% found just once. Source material: peripheral blood. Receptors were obtained from a woman in her forties with active or convalescent COVID-19.

Here the CDR3 DNA reads TGTGCCAGCAGCCAAGATTACCGGGAGGGCCTGGACATTCAGTACTTC. Translated, it gives CASSQDYREGLDIQYF. The rearrangement uses TRBV3-1 (or the pseudogene TRBV3-2) and TRBJ2-4; 8 bases are shared with TRBD2. The V gene end was trimmed by 0 bases and the J gene end by 8 bases; junction bases not matched to a gene: 9. The CDR3 runs to 16 residues. Germline assignment: CDR1 LGHDT and CDR2 YNNKEL (reference sequence).

This chain joins TRBV7-7 and TRBJ2-5, with D perhaps matching TRBD2 (5 bases). The V end was cut by 4 bases, the J end by 5 bases, with 14 bases between. The CDR3 consists of 14 residues. CDR1 SSHAT and CDR2 FNYEAQ come from the germline V gene (reference sequence). The CDR3 sequence: CASSSQLGVETQYF. The CDR3 DNA follows: TGTGCCAGCAGCTCCCAGTTGGGAGTGGAGACCCAGTACTTC.

Remarks on this clone: The same CDR3 can be traced to other DNA sequences in this sample. This chain uses TRBV18 with TRBJ2-7; TRBD1 matches at 8 bases. V gave up 2 bases and J gave up 3 bases; unmatched junction bases: 3. Per the germline V gene, CDR1 is KGHSH and CDR2 is LQKENI. This CDR3 is built from 14 residues. The DNA of the CDR3 is TGTGCCAGCTCACCAGGGACAGGTGTCTACGAGCAGTACTTC. The encoded protein is CASSPGTGVYEQYF.